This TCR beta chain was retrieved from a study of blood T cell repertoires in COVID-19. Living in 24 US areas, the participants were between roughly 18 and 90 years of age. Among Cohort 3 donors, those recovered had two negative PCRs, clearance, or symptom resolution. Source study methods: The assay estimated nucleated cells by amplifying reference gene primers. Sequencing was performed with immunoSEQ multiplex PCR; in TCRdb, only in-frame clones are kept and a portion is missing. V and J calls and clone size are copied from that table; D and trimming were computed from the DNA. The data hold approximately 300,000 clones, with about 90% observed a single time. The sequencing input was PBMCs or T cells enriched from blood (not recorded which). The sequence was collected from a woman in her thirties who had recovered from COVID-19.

CDR3 region: CASSGTEHRGVYEQYF. CDR3 bases: TGTGCCAGTAGCGGGACGGAACACAGGGGGGTCTACGAGCAGTACTTC. The rearrangement uses TRBV19 and TRBJ2-7, with 8 bases fitting TRBD1. Germline lookup yields CDR1 LNHDA and CDR2 SQIVND (reference sequence). J lost 3 bases, V lost 6 bases, and 13 bases had no gene match. CDR3 length equals 16 residues.